This T cell receptor beta chain was identified during a study of shared clonotypes between healthy human individuals (dated by TCRdb to 2019 to 2021). Regarding the complete study: The cohort included three men and a couple of women between 18 and 49 years of age. Per donor, three plates each were used for CD4 naive and CD4 memory, two for CD8 naive, and one for CD8 memory. Leukapheresis yielded between about 0.8 and 8.9 billion PBMCs per donor. Different laboratories and diverse techniques were used to prepare libraries and sequence TCR repertoires, to increase sequencing depth and limit assay-specific biases. To estimate repertoire size and how much clonotypes are shared between individuals, the study performed deep sequencing of blood TCR repertoires from a few healthy adults.

A note on this clone: No cognate antigen has been identified for it. Base qualities are not at hand, and no much larger clone is one base apart.

TCR CDR3 regions were amplified from genomic DNA by multiplex PCR using the deep immunoSEQ assay. Genomic DNA extracted from each cell subset was distributed evenly over all wells of several immunoSEQ 96-well plates, and each plate served as one replicate. For sorted subsets, each replicate PCR was loaded with about 200 ng genomic DNA, equivalent to approximately 27,000 T cell genomes. Purified libraries were measured with a Qubit 3.0 fluorometer, size-checked on a Bioanalyzer 2100, and measured again with the KAPA Library Quantification kit. A separate single-read 150-cycle Illumina NextSeq 550 flow cell was used to sequence each immunoSEQ 96-well plate. As for the original processing: Because the immunoSEQ output included only junctional sequences and no quality scores, the filtering could not be the same as the filtering used for full-length reads. To assign V/J genes and CDR3, sequences were annotated against IMGT germline references using PyIR, a Python wrapper for IgBLAST v1.9. Reads were removed for weak V/J assignments (E-value above 1e-6), missing CDR3, stop codons, out-of-frame junctions, or ambiguous translated residues. V3J clonotypes were defined as sequences sharing the same inferred V gene, J gene, and CDR3 amino acid sequence. Percentage overlap between repertoires was calculated by dividing the number of shared unique clonotypes by the size of the smaller repertoire. Richness of each repertoire was evaluated using RTK rarefaction, the Chao1 estimator, and Recon v2.1 estimates of unobserved clonotypes. Generation probabilities were computed with OLGA for all TCRbeta clonotypes obtained by the gDNA method from several donors. As stored in TCRdb, this immuneACCESS dataset retains in-frame rearrangements with V and J assigned. A fraction of the clones does not appear; measured against another copy, unresolved V genes explain less than half of the discrepancy, and the remainder lacks a known reason. V and J calls and clone size are given by that table; D and trimming were obtained from the DNA. The sample includes roughly 2 million clones, with about 95% observed a single time. Clones ranked in the top ten supply 0.9% to 1.3% of the sample.

V is reduced by 2 bases and J by 6 bases, leaving a spacing of 10 bases between them. The CDR3 sequence holds 12 residues, the cysteine and phenylalanine included. Of all the DNA, just the CDR3 is kept, 36 bases in frame from base 1. Via the germline V gene, CDR1 is SQVTM and CDR2 ANQGSEA. CD8 naive samples consisted of CD45RO-negative cells that were positively selected for CCR7, yielding a CD45RA+CCR7+ population without TemRA cells. The donors were healthy, HIV-negative adults who had no recently reported acute infections or vaccinations. All donors were Caucasian adults living in Nashville, Tennessee, USA. Blood was obtained by leukapheresis, after which PBMCs were separated by Ficoll-Histopaque density gradient centrifugation and cryopreserved in liquid nitrogen vapor phase. Analytical flow cytometry was used to check the purity and quantity of every magnetically sorted T cell population. From each sorted fraction, genomic DNA was isolated and quantified by UV absorbance on a Nanodrop 2000c.

The paper as a whole reports these results and caveats: Higher generation probabilities were observed for clonotypes shared by all four sorted-subset donors than for non-shared clonotypes. Estimated clonotype richness was generally larger for naive than for memory subsets. Incomplete sequencing was indicated by rarefaction of sorted-subset datasets, despite the large sequencing depth. Because the study included a small number of donors, the genetic and exposure-history diversity represented was limited. Only blood was sampled, and tissue TCR repertoires likely differ from those in blood. Pairwise subsampling led to the expectation that sequencing depth would affect the degree of clonotype sharing among donors. Across a handful of donors, approximately 5% of naive CD4, 3% to 4% of naive CD8, approximately 2.5% of memory CD4, and approximately 0.42% of memory CD8 clonotypes were shared.

This receptor was identified in a man younger than 30 in good health. The rearrangement combines TRBV29-1 with TRBJ1-2, with an unclear D gene assignment. What was sequenced was naive CD8+ T cells sorted from blood. In the paper's terms, the cell subset or site label means: CD45RA+CCR7+. The nucleotide sequence reads TGCAGCGTTGAACGCCAGGCTCATGGCTACACCTTC. It translates to CSVERQAHGYTF.